This TCR beta chain originates from a study of blood T cell repertoires in COVID-19. Background on the study: Specimens from acute and convalescent COVID-19 originated in the United States, Italy and Spain. In each case, the material was cDNA or gDNA derived from T cells, B-cell-depleted T cells, or PBMCs.

Original handling: Scientists estimated how many nucleated cells there were by amplifying reference gene primers. The table came from immunoSEQ multiplex PCR; TCRdb's copy has only in-frame clones and leaves some out. V and J calls and clone size are as listed in that table; D and trimming were resolved from the DNA. The table records hundreds of thousands of clones, approximately 90% of them present only once. The J segment lost 2 bases and the V segment lost 3 bases, leaving 6 bases of the junction unmatched. The germline gives CDR1 SGHRS, CDR2 YFSETQ. This CDR3 spans 15 amino acids. Sequencing was done on a sample of peripheral blood. The chain is built from TRBV5-1 and TRBJ2-3; 7 bases agree with TRBD2. The clonotype was recovered from a young woman who had recovered from COVID-19. CDR3 sequence (DNA): TGCGCCAGCAGCTCCACCGGGACTACCACAGATACGCAGTATTTT. Translating gives CASSSTGTTTDTQYF.